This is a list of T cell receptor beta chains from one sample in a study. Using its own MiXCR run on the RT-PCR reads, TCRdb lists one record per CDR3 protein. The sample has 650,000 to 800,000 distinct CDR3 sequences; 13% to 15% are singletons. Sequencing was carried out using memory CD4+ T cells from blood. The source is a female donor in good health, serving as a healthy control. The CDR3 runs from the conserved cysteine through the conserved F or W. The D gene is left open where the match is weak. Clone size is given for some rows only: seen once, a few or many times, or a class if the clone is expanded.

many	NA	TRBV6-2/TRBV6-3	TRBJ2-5	TGTGCCAGCAGTTTTCGGACTGTCCAAGAGACCCAGTACTTC	CASSFRTVQETQYF
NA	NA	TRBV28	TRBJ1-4	TGTGCCAGCAGTTTAAGTTTCGCAGGGGAAAAACTGTTTTTT	CASSLSFAGEKLFF
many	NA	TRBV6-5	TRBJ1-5	TGTGCCAGCAGTTACGGGGCAGGGAATCAGCCCCAGCATTTT	CASSYGAGNQPQHF
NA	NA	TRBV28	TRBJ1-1	TGTGCCAGCAGTTTCATCGACGGACGGAGGAACACTGAAGCTTTCTTT	CASSFIDGRRNTEAFF
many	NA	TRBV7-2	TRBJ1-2	TGTGCCAGCAGCTTAGCAGAATACTATGGCTACACCTTC	CASSLAEYYGYTF
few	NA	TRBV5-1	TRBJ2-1	TGCGCCAGCAGCTTGGGAGACGTGTACAATGAGCAGTTCTTC	CASSLGDVYNEQFF
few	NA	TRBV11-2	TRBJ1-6	TGTGCCAGCAGCTTACAAAACTATAATTCACCCCTCCACTTT	CASSLQNYNSPLHF
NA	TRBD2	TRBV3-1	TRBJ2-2	TGTGCCAGCAGCCTAGGACTAGCGGAAAACACCGGGGAGCTGTTTTTT	CASSLGLAENTGELFF
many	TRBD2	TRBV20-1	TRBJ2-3	TGCAGTGCTATTACCGCGGGAGTGGGTGATACGCAGTATTTT	CSAITAGVGDTQYF
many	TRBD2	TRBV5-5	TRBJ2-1	TGTGCCAGCAGCTTGTCGGGGGGCTACAATGAGCAGTTCTTC	CASSLSGGYNEQFF
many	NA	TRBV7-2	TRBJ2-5	TGTGCCAGCTGGAGAGGGGAGGAGACCCAGTACTTC	CASWRGEETQYF
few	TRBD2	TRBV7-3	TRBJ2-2	TGTGCCAGCAGCTTAAACGCCGGAGCGGGAGACGGTATGACCGGGGAGCTGTTTTTT	CASSLNAGAGDGMTGELFF
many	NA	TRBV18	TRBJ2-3	TGCGCCAGCAGCCCTCCAGCAGATACGCAGTATTTT	CASSPPADTQYF
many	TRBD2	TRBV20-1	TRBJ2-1	TGCAGTGCCCCGTCCAGGACTAGCGGGAGAAGAACCTACAATGAGCAGTTCTTC	CSAPSRTSGRRTYNEQFF
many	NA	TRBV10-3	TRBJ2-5	TGTGCCATCAGTGAGTCAGGGAAACAAGAGACCCAGTACTTC	CAISESGKQETQYF
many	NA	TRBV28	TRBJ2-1	TGTGCCAGCAGATCTCGATTCAGACAGTTCTTC	CASRSRFRQFF
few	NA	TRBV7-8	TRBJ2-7	TGTGCCAGCAGCCCCGGGCCCTCACAAGAGCAGTACTTC	CASSPGPSQEQYF
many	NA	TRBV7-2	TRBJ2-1	TGTGCCAGCACCGCGGTCTCGGATGAGCAGTTCTTC	CASTAVSDEQFF
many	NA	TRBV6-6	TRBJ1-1	TGTGCCAGCAGTTACGGCCAGGACACTGAAGCTTTCTTT	CASSYGQDTEAFF
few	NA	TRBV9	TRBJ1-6	TGTGCCAGCAGCTCCGAAGGCGGGAATTCACCCCTCCACTTT	CASSSEGGNSPLHF
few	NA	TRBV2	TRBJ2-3	TGTGCCAGCACTAGGGGCATCACAGATACGCAGTATTTT	CASTRGITDTQYF
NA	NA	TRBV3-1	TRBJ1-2	TGTGCCAGCAGCCAAGCTTTGGGTGGCTACACCTTC	CASSQALGGYTF
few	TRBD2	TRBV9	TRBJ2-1	TGTGCCAGCAGCCCCTGGCACGGGGGCCTAGCGGGTAGCAATGAGCAGTTCTTC	CASSPWHGGLAGSNEQFF
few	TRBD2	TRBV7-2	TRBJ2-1	TGTGCCAGCAGCGTAGCGGGAGGGATCAACAATGAGCAGTTCTTC	CASSVAGGINNEQFF
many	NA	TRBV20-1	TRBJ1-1	TGCAGTGCTAACCCAGGCTTGAACACTGAAGCTTTCTTT	CSANPGLNTEAFF
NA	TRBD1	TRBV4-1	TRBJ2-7	TGCGCCAGCAGCCAAGAGTCCCGGGACAGGGTTGAGCAGTACTTC	CASSQESRDRVEQYF
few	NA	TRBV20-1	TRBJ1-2	TGCAGTGCCCCCTGGAAGGGGGGAGGCTATGGCTACACCTTC	CSAPWKGGGYGYTF
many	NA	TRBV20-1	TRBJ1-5	TGCAGTGCTATGCAGGACCCTTATAGCAATCAGCCCCAGCATTTT	CSAMQDPYSNQPQHF
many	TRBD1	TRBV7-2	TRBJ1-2	TGTGCCAGCAGCGCCAACACCGGACAGGGGGAATCCCACTTC	CASSANTGQGESHF
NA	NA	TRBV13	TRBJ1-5	TGTGCCAGCAGCTTAGGAGTGATTTATAGCAATCAGCCCCAGCATTTT	CASSLGVIYSNQPQHF
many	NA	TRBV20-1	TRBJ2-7	TGCAGTGCTAGAGATGCGACCTTTTCTCCCTTC	CSARDATFSPF
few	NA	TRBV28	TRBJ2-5	TGTGCCAGCAGCCGGGACGCGGAGACCCAGTACTTC	CASSRDAETQYF